A selection of T cell receptor beta chains follows, all from one sample in a study of blood T cell repertoires in COVID-19. Generated by immunoSEQ multiplex PCR, the TCRdb table keeps only in-frame clones and is missing some. Seen here are hundreds of thousands of clones, about four fifths observed once, and the top ten hold about 2.3%. The sample was peripheral blood. All receptors derive from a woman aged 40 to 49 with active or convalescent COVID-19. CDR3s include the opening cysteine and the closing phenylalanine or tryptophan. Fields, in order: J gene, V gene, CDR3 protein.

J gene: TRBJ2-1; V gene: TRBV7-9; CDR3 protein: CASSFEGFSPNEQFF
J gene: TRBJ2-5; V gene: TRBV6-4; CDR3 protein: CASSWTGGSQETQYF
J gene: TRBJ1-1; V gene: TRBV9; CDR3 protein: CASSASGENTEAFF
J gene: TRBJ2-2; V gene: TRBV4-1; CDR3 protein: CASSQGVGTSGGANTGELFF
J gene: TRBJ1-1; V gene: TRBV14; CDR3 protein: CASSQVTGWWGSTEAFF
J gene: TRBJ1-2; V gene: TRBV28; CDR3 protein: CASSLVGWTGANYGYTF
J gene: TRBJ2-6; V gene: TRBV29-1; CDR3 protein: CSVEMYSGANVLTF
J gene: TRBJ2-5; V gene: TRBV23-1; CDR3 protein: CASSPEGGGETQYF
J gene: TRBJ2-5; V gene: TRBV3-1/TRBV3-2; CDR3 protein: CASSQEWDRDQETQYF
J gene: TRBJ1-5; V gene: TRBV11-3; CDR3 protein: CASSFANQPQHF
J gene: TRBJ1-5; V gene: TRBV6-4; CDR3 protein: CASSEDSGSNQPQHF
J gene: TRBJ2-7; V gene: TRBV19; CDR3 protein: CASSAKSLAGIPYEQYF
J gene: TRBJ1-2; V gene: TRBV19; CDR3 protein: CASSIPGGRNYGYTF
J gene: TRBJ2-1; V gene: TRBV25-1; CDR3 protein: CASSARTGFNEQFF
J gene: TRBJ1-2; V gene: TRBV30; CDR3 protein: CAWSGGATGGNYGYTF
J gene: TRBJ1-1; V gene: TRBV6-5; CDR3 protein: CASTQVTGGVAFF
J gene: TRBJ2-1; V gene: TRBV11-2; CDR3 protein: CASSLAGASGANEQFF
J gene: TRBJ1-1; V gene: TRBV11-3; CDR3 protein: CASSLGGSDEAFF
J gene: TRBJ2-1; V gene: TRBV10-1; CDR3 protein: CASSKTGTGDEQFF
J gene: TRBJ1-2; V gene: TRBV3-1/TRBV3-2; CDR3 protein: CASSQDVVGNYGYTF
J gene: TRBJ2-5; V gene: TRBV11-1; CDR3 protein: CASSPNHAGVGETQYF
J gene: TRBJ2-3; V gene: TRBV5-8; CDR3 protein: CASSLVIGTGGTDTQYF
J gene: TRBJ1-4; V gene: TRBV11-3; CDR3 protein: CASGKKPGQGAGVNEKLFF
J gene: TRBJ2-3; V gene: TRBV11-2; CDR3 protein: CASSLDLAGGTDTQYF
J gene: TRBJ2-7; V gene: TRBV19; CDR3 protein: CASSPRGAGGFYEQYF
J gene: TRBJ2-7; V gene: TRBV12-5; CDR3 protein: CASGAHLAGGSLSYEQYF
J gene: TRBJ2-1; V gene: TRBV5-1; CDR3 protein: CASSALVPGLALHNEQFF
J gene: TRBJ1-1; V gene: TRBV29-1; CDR3 protein: CSVETGDTEAFF
J gene: TRBJ2-7; V gene: TRBV11-3; CDR3 protein: CASSLDPLAGLYEQYF
J gene: TRBJ2-7; V gene: TRBV6-1; CDR3 protein: CASSERTGGGYEQYF
J gene: TRBJ2-5; V gene: TRBV5-1; CDR3 protein: CASSSQGSGETQYF
J gene: TRBJ2-7; V gene: TRBV4-1; CDR3 protein: CASSLRGSYEQYF
J gene: TRBJ2-7; V gene: TRBV11-2; CDR3 protein: CASSSRRGSESYEQYF
J gene: TRBJ2-7; V gene: TRBV5-1; CDR3 protein: CASSPGWGTSGGYEQYF
J gene: TRBJ1-1; V gene: TRBV9; CDR3 protein: CASSVVRGNTEAFF
J gene: TRBJ1-6; V gene: TRBV7-3; CDR3 protein: CASKEGTYNSPLHF
J gene: TRBJ2-1; V gene: TRBV12-3/TRBV12-4; CDR3 protein: CASSAGVYNEQFF
J gene: TRBJ2-3; V gene: TRBV5-1; CDR3 protein: CASSLDRVTDTQYF
J gene: TRBJ1-5; V gene: TRBV4-2; CDR3 protein: CASSQEASPNRGQPQHF
J gene: TRBJ2-3; V gene: TRBV2; CDR3 protein: CASSEGLEGTDTQYF
J gene: TRBJ2-1; V gene: TRBV12-3/TRBV12-4; CDR3 protein: CASSPRDNEQFF
J gene: TRBJ2-1; V gene: TRBV5-4; CDR3 protein: CATVSGQGNYNEQFF
J gene: TRBJ2-1; V gene: TRBV5-4; CDR3 protein: CASSLAGLAGGGEQFF
J gene: TRBJ2-1; V gene: TRBV9; CDR3 protein: CASSVARRSSYNEQFF
J gene: TRBJ1-1; V gene: TRBV5-1; CDR3 protein: CASSPRDSRHPEAFF
J gene: TRBJ1-6; V gene: TRBV10-3; CDR3 protein: CAISPSGGEDSPLHF
J gene: TRBJ2-1; V gene: TRBV6-5; CDR3 protein: CASTPGLAGMSEQFF
J gene: TRBJ2-1; V gene: TRBV11-2; CDR3 protein: CASSSLNEQFF
J gene: TRBJ2-5; V gene: TRBV7-4; CDR3 protein: CASRRTRQETQYF
J gene: TRBJ1-1; V gene: TRBV18; CDR3 protein: CASSPQTGMGTEAFF
J gene: TRBJ2-7; V gene: TRBV12-5; CDR3 protein: CASGLGQGAAYEQYF
J gene: TRBJ1-4; V gene: TRBV19; CDR3 protein: CASQALKIRENEKLFF
J gene: TRBJ2-3; V gene: TRBV7-3; CDR3 protein: CASSLGTTVRADTQYF
J gene: TRBJ2-3; V gene: TRBV30; CDR3 protein: CAWSVGGGNTQYF
J gene: TRBJ1-2; V gene: TRBV29-1; CDR3 protein: CSVETGYGYTF
J gene: TRBJ1-2; V gene: TRBV4-3; CDR3 protein: CASSQELGSGYTF
J gene: TRBJ1-6; V gene: TRBV6-5; CDR3 protein: CASSYAGTPNSPLHF
J gene: TRBJ2-7; V gene: TRBV7-9; CDR3 protein: CDWSSGIYEQYF
J gene: TRBJ1-2; V gene: TRBV28; CDR3 protein: CASTPAPPGGGYTF